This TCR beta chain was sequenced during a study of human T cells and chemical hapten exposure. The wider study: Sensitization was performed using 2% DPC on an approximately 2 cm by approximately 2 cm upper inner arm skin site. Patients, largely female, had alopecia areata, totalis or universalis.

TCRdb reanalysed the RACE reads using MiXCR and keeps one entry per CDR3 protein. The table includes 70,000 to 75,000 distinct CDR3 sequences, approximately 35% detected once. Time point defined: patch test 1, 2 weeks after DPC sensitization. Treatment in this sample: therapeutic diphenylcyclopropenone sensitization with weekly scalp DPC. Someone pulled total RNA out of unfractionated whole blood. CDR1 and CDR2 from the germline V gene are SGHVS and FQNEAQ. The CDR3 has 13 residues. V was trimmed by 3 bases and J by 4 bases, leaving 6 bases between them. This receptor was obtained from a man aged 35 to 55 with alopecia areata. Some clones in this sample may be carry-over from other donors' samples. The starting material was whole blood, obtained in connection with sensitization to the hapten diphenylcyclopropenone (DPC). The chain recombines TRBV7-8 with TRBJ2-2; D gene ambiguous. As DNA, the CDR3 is TGTGCCAGCAGCTTTTTGAGCACCGGGGAGCTGTTTTTT. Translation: CASSFLSTGELFF. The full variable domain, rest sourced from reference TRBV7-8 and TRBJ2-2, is GAGVSQSPRYKVAKRGQDVALRCDPISGHVSLFWYQQALGQGPEFLTYFQNEAQLDKSGLPSDRFFAERPEGSVSTLKIQRTQQEDSAVYLCASSFLSTGELFFGEGSRLTVL.